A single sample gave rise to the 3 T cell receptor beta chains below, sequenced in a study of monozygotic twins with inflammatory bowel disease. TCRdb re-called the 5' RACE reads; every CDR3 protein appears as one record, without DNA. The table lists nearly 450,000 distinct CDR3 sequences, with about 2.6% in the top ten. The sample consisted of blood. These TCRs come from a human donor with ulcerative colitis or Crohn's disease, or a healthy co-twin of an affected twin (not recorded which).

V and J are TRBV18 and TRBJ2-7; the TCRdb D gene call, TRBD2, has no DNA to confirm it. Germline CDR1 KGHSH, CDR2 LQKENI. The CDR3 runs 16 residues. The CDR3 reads CASSSNLAEDHYEQYF.

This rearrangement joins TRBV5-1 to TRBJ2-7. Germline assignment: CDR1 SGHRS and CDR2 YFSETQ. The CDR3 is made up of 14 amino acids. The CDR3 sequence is CASSLAESRREQYF. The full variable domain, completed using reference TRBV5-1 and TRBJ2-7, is KAGVTQTPRYLIKTRGQQVTLSCSPISGHRSVSWYQQTPGQGLQFLFEYFSETQRNKGNFPGRFSGRQFSNSRSEMNVSTLELGDSALYLCASSLAESRREQYFGPGTRLTVT.

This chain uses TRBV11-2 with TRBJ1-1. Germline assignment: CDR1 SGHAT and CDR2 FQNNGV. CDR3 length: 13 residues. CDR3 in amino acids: CASSPTRRTEAFF.